Shown below are 20 T cell receptor beta chains from a single sample sequenced in a study of T-cell memory formation after mild COVID-19. One entry per CDR3 protein, called by TCRdb with MiXCR from the 5' RACE reads. The data contain approximately 150,000 distinct CDR3 sequences, approximately 14% of them singletons. Sequenced material: PBMCs or a T cell subset sorted from them (not recorded which). The receptors derive from an adult woman who had mild COVID-19 (a few samples of this study predate the infection). Cell type and time point are not known.

The J gene is TRBJ2-1, the V gene TRBV12-3 or TRBV12-4, with a weak D call TRBD2 (6 bases). CDR3 size: 12 residues. Trimming stripped 6 bases from V and 4 bases from J, with 7 bases between. CDR3 in DNA: TGTGCCAGCAGGACTAGTTACAATGAGCAGTTCTTC. Residues: CASRTSYNEQFF.

This clonotype was found a few times. The rearrangement uses TRBV2 and TRBJ1-6; D gene uncertain. The CDR3 is made up of 15 amino acids. Deletions cut 6 bases from V and 2 bases from J, with 11 bases between. Per germline, CDR1 SNHLY and CDR2 FYNNEI. The CDR3 bases are TGTGCCAGCAGGGGCACTCTACCCTATAATTCACCCCTCCACTTT. It codes for CASRGTLPYNSPLHF.

This clonotype was recorded a few times. The V call is TRBV7-9, the J call TRBJ1-4; 10 bases align to TRBD1. Germline lookup yields CDR1 SEHNR and CDR2 FQNEAQ (reference sequence). This CDR3 is 14 amino acids long. V shed 5 bases, J shed 7 bases, and the junction held 4 bases outside the gene matches. The CDR3, as DNA: TGTGCCAGCAGCCTCGACAGGGGGCGTGAAAAACTGTTTTTT. Amino acids: CASSLDRGREKLFF.

This clonotype was seen a handful of times. The chain couples TRBV7-9 to TRBJ2-2, with D possibly being TRBD1 or TRBD2 (5 bases each). The CDR3 sequence is 16 residues long. Germline CDR1 is SEHNR and CDR2 is FQNEAQ (reference sequence). Trimming took off 0 bases at V and 6 bases at J, with 14 bases between the two ends. The CDR3 sequence is CASSLAGLVGAGELFF. CDR3 in DNA: TGTGCCAGCAGCTTAGCCGGACTGGTAGGGGCCGGGGAGCTGTTTTTT.

The chain employs TRBV7-9 and TRBJ1-1; D gene unclear. V lost 5 bases and J lost 5, with 12 bases in between. Germline loops: CDR1 SEHNR, CDR2 FQNEAQ (reference sequence). This CDR3 region has 13 residues. The CDR3 coding sequence is TGTGCCAGCAGCCCGGAAGTGGTTACTGAAGCTTTCTTT. Residues: CASSPEVVTEAFF.

This clonotype was counted a single time. J is TRBJ2-7 and V is TRBV9; D remains ambiguous. The V end was cut by 3 bases, the J end by 0 bases, with 7 bases between. Germline values: CDR1 SGDLS, CDR2 YYNGEE. The CDR3 extends over 13 amino acids. For the CDR3, the DNA is TGTGCCAGCAGCGGACTGAACTCCTACGAGCAGTACTTC. Protein: CASSGLNSYEQYF.

This clonotype was seen a handful of times. This chain uses TRBV5-1 with TRBJ2-1, with D perhaps matching TRBD2 (6 bases). The germline V gene has CDR1 SGHRS and CDR2 YFSETQ. V shed 2 bases and J shed 1 base, with 10 bases lying between them. CDR3 length equals 15 residues. The CDR3 coding sequence is TGCGCCAGCAGCTTTTTAGCGGCATCCTACAATGAGCAGTTCTTC. This gives the protein CASSFLAASYNEQFF.

This clonotype was found a few times. V and J are TRBV5-1 and TRBJ2-5; D might be TRBD1 (6 bases). CDR1 and CDR2 (germline): SGHRS, YFSETQ. Trimming took 5 bases from V and 2 from J, leaving 10 bases between them. CDR3 length equals 13 residues. CDR3 bases: TGCGCCAGCAGATCCGGACAGCAAGAGACCCAGTACTTC. This gives the protein CASRSGQQETQYF. The full variable domain, rest sourced from reference TRBV5-1 and TRBJ2-5, is KAGVTQTPRYLIKTRGQQVTLSCSPISGHRSVSWYQQTPGQGLQFLFEYFSETQRNKGNFPGRFSGRQFSNSRSEMNVSTLELGDSALYLCASRSGQQETQYFGPGTRLLVL.

This clonotype was counted many times. The gene calls are TRBV4-1 and TRBJ2-1, with 7 positions matching TRBD2. The CDR3 is 16 residues long. Germline V gene sequence: CDR1 MGHRA, CDR2 YSYEKL. The V segment lost 0 bases and the J segment 7 bases; nucleotides outside the gene matches: 9. CDR3 in DNA: TGCGCCAGCAGCCAAGATTTCGTCCCCGGGAGGAATGAGCAGTTCTTC. Its translation: CASSQDFVPGRNEQFF.

This chain uses TRBV5-1 with TRBJ1-2; TRBD1 matches at 9 bases. The germline gives CDR1 SGHRS, CDR2 YFSETQ. J gave up 2 bases and V 4 bases, and 12 bases lay outside the gene matches. The CDR3 has 17 amino acids. CDR3 sequence (DNA): TGCGCCAGCAGCCACCCGGACAGGGGACCCCTCAACTATGGCTACACCTTC. It is translated as CASSHPDRGPLNYGYTF.

This clonotype was seen many times. This sequence joins TRBV5-1 and TRBJ2-7; the match to TRBD2 covers 10 bases. V lost 0 bases, J lost 3 bases, and 3 bases stayed unmatched. This CDR3 has 15 residues. Per the germline V gene, CDR1 is SGHRS and CDR2 is YFSETQ. The CDR3 region has the DNA TGCGCCAGCAGCTTGGTGTCTAGCGGGGGCTACGAGCAGTACTTC. This gives the protein CASSLVSSGGYEQYF.

The chain links TRBV12-3 or TRBV12-4 to TRBJ2-5; TRBD2 matches at 9 bases. The CDR3 length is 15 residues. Losses at the gene ends were 2 bases for V and 3 bases for J; bases not matched to a gene: 4. CDR3 protein: CASSLSPSGEETQYF. CDR3 nucleotides: TGTGCCAGCAGTTTATCCCCTAGCGGGGAAGAGACCCAGTACTTC.

V usage is TRBV12-3 or TRBV12-4 and J usage is TRBJ2-5; the match to TRBD2 covers 10 bases. Trimming took 1 base from V and 8 from J; bases not matched to a gene: 13. The CDR3 sequence is 17 residues long. The CDR3 coding sequence is TGTGCCAGCAGTTTAGAAGCGGGAGGGTTCGGGGGTGGAACCCAGTACTTC. Protein sequence: CASSLEAGGFGGGTQYF.

The gene calls are TRBV4-1 and TRBJ2-7, with D unclear. Per the germline V gene, CDR1 is MGHRA and CDR2 is YSYEKL. The CDR3 totals 14 residues. The ends were cut back, 3 bases at V and 3 bases at J, with 12 bases in the middle. The CDR3 coding sequence is TGCGCCAGCAGCCACGAGATACAAAGCTACGAGCAGTACTTC. Residues: CASSHEIQSYEQYF.

This clonotype came up a few times. The gene calls are TRBV15 and TRBJ1-2; no clear D. Trimming removed 3 bases at V and 4 bases at J, with 9 bases between. CDR3 length: 13 amino acids. Germline V CDR1 and CDR2: LNHNV, YYDKDF (reference sequence). The CDR3 coding sequence is TGTGCCACCAGCAGTACTGTGCCCTATGGCTACACCTTC. Encoded protein: CATSSTVPYGYTF.

This clonotype turned up a few times. The V call is TRBV7-2, the J call TRBJ2-6, with 9 bases that match TRBD1. CDR3 length: 19 amino acids. The germline V gene encodes CDR1 SGHTA and CDR2 FQGNSA. J lost 1 base, V lost 4 bases, and 11 bases had no gene match. CDR3 nucleotides: TGTGCCAGCAGCTCCGGACAGGGGCCCCGCCTTTCTGGGGCCAACGTCCTGACTTTC. Translating it yields CASSSGQGPRLSGANVLTF.

In its sample, this clonotype was seen a few times. V is TRBV5-1 and J is TRBJ2-1, with D possibly being TRBD2 (6 bases). Germline CDR1 is SGHRS and CDR2 is YFSETQ. Trimming removed 1 base from V and 9 bases from J, with 14 bases in between. There are 14 residues in the CDR3. This chain's CDR3 is CASSLKTSSGEQFF. The CDR3 nucleotides read TGCGCCAGCAGCTTGAAAACTAGTAGCGGTGAGCAGTTCTTC.

The chain combines TRBV6-5 with TRBJ1-2; TRBD1 agrees at 11 bases. The J segment lost 1 base and the V segment lost 2 bases, leaving 6 bases of the junction unmatched. This CDR3 region has 17 residues. Germline loops: CDR1 MNHEY, CDR2 SVGAGI. The CDR3 loop reads CASSYTGQGANNYGYTF. For the CDR3, the DNA is TGTGCCAGCAGTTACACAGGACAGGGGGCTAATAACTATGGCTACACCTTC.

The V call is TRBV30, the J call TRBJ1-5; D remains unclear. V was pared by 1 base and J by 1 base, with 8 bases between. CDR1 and CDR2 (germline): GTSNPN, SVGIG (reference sequence). The CDR3 runs to 14 residues. The CDR3 sequence: CAWSAGISNQPQHF. DNA for the CDR3: TGTGCCTGGAGTGCCGGGATCAGCAATCAGCCCCAGCATTTT. The whole variable domain, filled in from reference TRBV30 and TRBJ1-5, reads SQTIHQWPATLVQPVGSPLSLECTVEGTSNPNLYWYRQAAGRGLQLLFYSVGIGQISSEVPQNLSASRPQDRQFILSSKKLLLSDSGFYLCAWSAGISNQPQHFGDGTRLSIL.

This clonotype was counted a few times. The chain combines TRBV21-1 with TRBJ2-1; TRBD2 is the table's D call, not checked against the DNA. TRBV21-1 is an annotated pseudogene. CDR3 length equals 13 residues. CDR3 sequence: CASIRGSFTEQFF. In DNA form, the CDR3 reads TGTGCCAGCATACGTGGGAGTTTTACTGAGCAGTTCTTC.